The 20 T cell receptor beta chains below come from one sample, sequenced in a study of cytomegalovirus exposure and HLA in healthy donors (dated by TCRdb to about 2017). Library generation was performed with the immunoSEQ multiplex PCR assay. For the multiplex PCR, a mixture combining 60 forward primers for TCR Vbeta segments and 13 reverse primers for TCR Jbeta segments was used. TCRdb re-hosts the immuneACCESS table, in-frame sequences only. Its copies lack some clones; in the studies checked, an unresolved V gene accounts for under half of them, and the cause for the rest is not known. This sample is represented by around 150,000 clones; 75% to 80% of them were singletons. The top ten clonotypes cover approximately 0.66% of the sample. Sequencing input: PBMCs. The receptor set was obtained from a male donor in good health and CMV-seronegative.

The V gene is TRBV7-9, the J gene TRBJ2-1; no reliable D call. CDR1 and CDR2 from the germline V gene are SEHNR and FQNEAQ (reference sequence). The V end lost 4 bases, the J end lost 8 bases, and 9 bases lay between the germline ends. The CDR3 sequence is 12 residues long. In nucleotides, the CDR3 is TGTGCCAGCAGCTCAACCGGGTATGAGCAGTTCTTC. Its protein is CASSSTGYEQFF.

The chain employs TRBV2 and TRBJ2-7, with 7 bases that match TRBD2. The CDR3 has 13 amino acids. V shed 4 bases and J 5 bases; nucleotides not matched to a gene: 5. From germline, CDR1 is SNHLY and CDR2 FYNNEI. The CDR3 DNA follows: TGTGCCAGCAGTGGGGGAGGGCCCCACGAGCAGTACTTC. The encoded protein is CASSGGGPHEQYF.

The V call is TRBV25-1, the J call TRBJ1-2, with unresolved D. CDR3 length: 11 residues. The V and J ends lost 6 bases and 6 bases respectively, with 8 bases between them. CDR1 MGHDK and CDR2 SYGVNS come from the germline V gene. The CDR3 region is CASRDGDGYTF. CDR3 DNA: TGTGCCAGCAGGGACGGGGATGGCTACACCTTC.

This clone was found once. This chain connects TRBV5-6 to TRBJ2-7, with 7 bases lining up with TRBD2. Germline lookup yields CDR1 SGHDT and CDR2 YYEEEE. V lost 0 bases, J lost 2 bases, and 14 bases stayed unmatched. The CDR3 sequence is 18 residues long. The chain's CDR3 is CASSLGPYSGYGTYEQYF. CDR3 in DNA: TGTGCCAGCAGCTTGGGCCCATATAGCGGGTACGGCACCTACGAGCAGTACTTC.

The chain is built from TRBV5-1 and TRBJ1-6; D ambiguous. Between the trimmed V and J ends, which lost 4 bases and 2 bases, there was a span of 10 bases. From germline, CDR1 is SGHRS and CDR2 YFSETQ. This CDR3 is 15 amino acids long. DNA of the CDR3: TGCGCCAGCAGCCGTAGCGGGCCCTATAATTCACCCCTCCACTTT. Amino acids: CASSRSGPYNSPLHF.

In this sample, this clone turned up once. V is TRBV18 and J is TRBJ2-7, with 7 nucleotides matching TRBD1. The CDR3 length is 15 residues. J was trimmed by 0 bases and V by 0 bases; bases with no gene match: 2. Germline CDR1 and CDR2: KGHSH and LQKENI. The CDR3 loop reads CASSPPDRSSYEQYF. CDR3 nucleotides: TGTGCCAGCTCACCACCGGACAGGAGCTCCTACGAGCAGTACTTC.

The genes are TRBV2 and TRBJ1-5; 7 bases are a match to TRBD1. Trimming took 6 bases from V and 6 from J; bases not matched to a gene: 5. This CDR3 region has 13 residues. Germline CDR1 and CDR2: SNHLY and FYNNEI. The DNA for the CDR3 is TGTGCCAGCAGATCAGGGGGGAGTCAGCCCCAGCATTTT. It specifies CASRSGGSQPQHF.

The chain employs TRBV6-6 and TRBJ2-6; tentative D call: TRBD2 (6 bases). Trimming took off 5 bases at V and 4 bases at J, with 12 bases between the two ends. Germline-derived CDR1 and CDR2 are MNHNY and SVGAGI (reference sequence). The CDR3 covers 15 residues. DNA of the CDR3: TGTGCCAGCAGTCCTGGAGGGGCCGGGGCCAACGTCCTGACTTTC. Amino acids: CASSPGGAGANVLTF.

J is TRBJ2-5 and V is TRBV6-6, with D possibly TRBD2 on 6 matching bases. V lost 2 bases to trimming and J lost 1 base, with 11 bases between them. CDR1 and CDR2 (germline): MNHNY, SVGAGI (reference sequence). The CDR3 sequence is 15 residues long. Written as DNA, the CDR3 is TGTGCCAGCAGTTACGGGCGGGGACCCCAAGAGACCCAGTACTTC. It translates to CASSYGRGPQETQYF.

This chain joins TRBV21-1 and TRBJ2-5; TRBD1, the table's D call, was not compared with the DNA. TRBV21-1 counts as a pseudogene. CDR3 size: 16 residues. This CDR3 is CASSPSWGRQWETQYF. The CDR3 DNA reads TGTGCCAGCAGCCCCTCCTGGGGGCGACAGTGGGAGACCCAGTACTTC.

This clone was counted between two and nine times. V gene TRBV6-6 combines with J gene TRBJ2-2; D perhaps matches TRBD1 (6 bases). CDR1 and CDR2 (germline): MNHNY, SVGAGI (reference sequence). CDR3 length equals 15 residues. V was clipped by 5 bases and J by 0 bases, with 10 bases between them. For the CDR3, the DNA is TGTGCCAGCAGTCCCGGGACATCGAACACCGGGGAGCTGTTTTTT. The encoded protein is CASSPGTSNTGELFF.

The chain joins TRBV2 to TRBJ2-7; 7 positions match TRBD1. Germline lookup yields CDR1 SNHLY and CDR2 FYNNEI. Trimming cost V 2 bases and J 6 bases; bases outside gene matches: 10. The CDR3 consists of 15 residues. DNA of the CDR3: TGTGCCAGCAGTGAATCGTCAGGGGGAAAGGGCGAGCAGTACTTC. This gives the protein CASSESSGGKGEQYF.

The chain couples TRBV6-5 to TRBJ1-1; no definite D call. The CDR3 extends over 16 amino acids. V lost 0 bases and J lost 2, with 13 bases in between. The germline gives CDR1 MNHEY, CDR2 SVGAGI. DNA of the CDR3: TGTGCCAGCAGTTACTCCGCGGGCTCTAGAAACACTGAAGCTTTCTTT. This codes for CASSYSAGSRNTEAFF.

The CDR3: CASSPTGQDQPQHF. CDR3 in DNA: TGTGCCAGCTCACCGACAGGACAAGATCAGCCCCAGCATTTT. The chain couples TRBV18 to TRBJ1-5; a possible D gene is TRBD1 (6 bases). Per the germline V gene, CDR1 is KGHSH and CDR2 is LQKENI. Trimming removed 3 bases at V and 5 bases at J, with 11 bases between. The CDR3 has 14 residues.

The genes are TRBV18 and TRBJ2-7; possible D gene TRBD2, 6 bases. The CDR3 is 16 amino acids. Per the germline V gene, CDR1 is KGHSH and CDR2 is LQKENI. Trimming shortened V by 4 bases and J by 1 base, and 17 bases separated the two germline ends. CDR3 in DNA: TGTGCCAGCTCACGCGATACCGGGACTTATTCCTACGAGCAGTACTTC. As protein: CASSRDTGTYSYEQYF.

The chain uses TRBV9 and TRBJ2-1; 7 bases align to TRBD2. Looked up from germline, CDR1 is SGDLS and CDR2 is YYNGEE. CDR3 length: 14 amino acids. V lost 0 bases, J lost 7 bases, and 4 bases stayed unmatched. The CDR3 DNA is TGTGCCAGCAGCGTAGGGGGAGGGCGGAATGAGCAGTTCTTC. The encoded protein is CASSVGGGRNEQFF.

The gene calls are TRBV19 and TRBJ1-1; a possible D gene is TRBD1 (5 bases). The CDR3 loop spans 12 amino acids. Trimming removed 5 bases from V and 10 bases from J, with 14 bases in between. Germline V gene lookup returns CDR1 LNHDA and CDR2 SQIVND (reference sequence). The CDR3 nucleotides are TGTGCCAGTAGTCCTGAGGGACTAGGAGCTTTCTTT. It encodes CASSPEGLGAFF.

The V call is TRBV9, the J call TRBJ2-7; D gene ambiguous. Germline-derived CDR1 and CDR2 are SGDLS and YYNGEE. The V gene lost 0 bases and the J gene lost 0 bases, with 7 bases spanning the gap. This CDR3 is built from 14 residues. CDR3 protein: CASSVEPGSYEQYF. The CDR3 DNA follows: TGTGCCAGCAGCGTAGAACCAGGCTCCTACGAGCAGTACTTC.

This clone showed up just a few times. V and J are TRBV27 and TRBJ1-5; 7 nucleotides agree with TRBD1. Germline CDR1 reads MNHEY; CDR2 reads SMNVEV (reference sequence). Germline trimming cut 8 bases from V and 4 bases from J; bases unmatched to any gene: 8. This CDR3 is 14 amino acids long. This CDR3 reads CASGLGRGNQPQHF. CDR3 DNA sequence: TGTGCCAGCGGATTGGGCAGGGGGAATCAGCCCCAGCATTTT.

The V gene is TRBV5-1, the J gene TRBJ1-2, with 8 bases lining up with TRBD1. The CDR3 has 15 amino acids. Germline CDR1 reads SGHRS; CDR2 reads YFSETQ. V gave up 5 bases and J gave up 4 bases; unmatched junction bases: 10. The DNA for the CDR3 is TGCGCCAGCAGACGAGTCAGGGGGCCTGGCTATGGCTACACCTTC. Its translation: CASRRVRGPGYGYTF.